The 4 T cell receptor beta chains below were found in one sample sequenced in a study of CD8+ T cells in alopecia areata (dated 2018 in TCRdb). Libraries were built with the immunoSEQ multiplex PCR assay. RNA was extracted from all samples and reverse transcribed into cDNA as template for TCR sequencing. This is the immuneACCESS table as TCRdb keeps it, with only in-frame sequences that have V and J called. A part of the clones is gone; compared with another copy, unresolved V genes explain less than half, and the rest is unexplained. The sample yields 40,000 to 50,000 clones; around 71% were counted once. The leading ten clones occupy 20% to 25% of the sample. What the time point label conveys for this sample: about four weeks on oral tofacitinib. In light of the paper, this sample's treatment or condition label describes: oral pan-JAK inhibitor, 5-10 mg twice daily. The material was CD8+ T cells sorted from blood, obtained at week 4, from a patient treated with tofacitinib. These receptor sequences come from a human donor with alopecia areata.

As DNA, the CDR3 is TGCAGCGTTGTTTACAGGGAAGAGACCCAGTACTTC. It codes for CSVVYREETQYF. This chain connects TRBV29-1 to TRBJ2-5, with D tentatively TRBD1 (6 bases). Trimming removed 4 bases at V and 3 bases at J, with 9 bases between. The CDR3 loop spans 12 amino acids. The germline V gene encodes CDR1 SQVTM and CDR2 ANQGSEA.

This sequence joins TRBV7-8 and TRBJ1-5; the match to TRBD1 covers 10 bases. Trimming at V came to 3 bases and at J to 6 bases, leaving 8 bases not matched to a gene. Germline V gives CDR1 SGHVS, CDR2 FQNEAQ. This CDR3 spans 16 amino acids. The CDR3 region has the DNA TGTGCCAGCAGCTTCGAGGGACAGGGGCATAGTCAGCCCCAGCATTTT. It is translated as CASSFEGQGHSQPQHF.

The CDR3 is CASSFRRINTEAFF. CDR3 nucleotides: TGTGCCAGCAGTTTTAGACGGATTAACACTGAAGCTTTCTTT. The chain joins TRBV27 to TRBJ1-1; D is unresolved. The CDR3 has 14 amino acids. The germline CDR1 and CDR2 sequences are MNHEY and SMNVEV (reference sequence). Trimming stripped 3 bases from V and 2 bases from J, with 10 bases between.

The chain joins TRBV30 to TRBJ1-1; D perhaps matches TRBD1 (5 bases). In germline, CDR1 is GTSNPN, CDR2 SVGIG (reference sequence). This CDR3 is 13 amino acids long. V lost 2 bases and J 1 base, leaving 8 bases between the germline ends. CDR3 amino acids: CAWSTTGNTEAFF. The CDR3 nucleotides are TGTGCCTGGAGTACTACAGGGAACACTGAAGCTTTCTTT.